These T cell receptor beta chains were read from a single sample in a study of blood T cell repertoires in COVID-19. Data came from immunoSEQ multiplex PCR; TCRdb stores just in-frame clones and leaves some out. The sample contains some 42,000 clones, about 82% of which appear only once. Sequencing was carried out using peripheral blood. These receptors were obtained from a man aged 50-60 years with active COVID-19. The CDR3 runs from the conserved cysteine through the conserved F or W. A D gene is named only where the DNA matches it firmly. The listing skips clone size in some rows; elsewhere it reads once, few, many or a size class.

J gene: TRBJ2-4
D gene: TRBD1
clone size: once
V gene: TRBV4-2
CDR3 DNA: TGTGCCAGCAGCCAAGATCCCGGGACAGCGTTAGCCAAAAACATTCAGTACTTC
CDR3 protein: CASSQDPGTALAKNIQYF

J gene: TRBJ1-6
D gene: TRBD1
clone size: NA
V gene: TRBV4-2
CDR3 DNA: TGTGCCAGCAGCCAGAAAACGGGACAGTATAATTCACCCCTCCACTTT
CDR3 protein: CASSQKTGQYNSPLHF

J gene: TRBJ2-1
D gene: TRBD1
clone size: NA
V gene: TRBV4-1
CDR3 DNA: TGCGCCAGCAACCCCGGGACAGCCTACAATGAGCAGTTCTTC
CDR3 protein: CASNPGTAYNEQFF

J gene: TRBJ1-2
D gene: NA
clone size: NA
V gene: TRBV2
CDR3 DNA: TGTGCCAGCAGTGAACCGAGGGATAACTATGGCTACACCTTC
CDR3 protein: CASSEPRDNYGYTF

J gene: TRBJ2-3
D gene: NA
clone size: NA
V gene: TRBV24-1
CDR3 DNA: TGTGCCACCAGTGAGGAGGGAAATACGCAGTATTTT
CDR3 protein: CATSEEGNTQYF

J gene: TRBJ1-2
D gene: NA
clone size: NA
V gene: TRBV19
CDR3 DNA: TGTGCCAGTAGAGCGGGGGTTGTTGGCTACACCTTC
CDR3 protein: CASRAGVVGYTF

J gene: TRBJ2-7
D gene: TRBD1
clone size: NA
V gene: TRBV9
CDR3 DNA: TGTGCCAGCAGCAAGGGACAGGGGGCCTACGAGCAGTACTTC
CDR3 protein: CASSKGQGAYEQYF

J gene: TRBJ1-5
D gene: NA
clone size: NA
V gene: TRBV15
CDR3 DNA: TGTGCCACCAGCAGGGACAGAGGAAATCAGCCCCAGCATTTT
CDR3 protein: CATSRDRGNQPQHF

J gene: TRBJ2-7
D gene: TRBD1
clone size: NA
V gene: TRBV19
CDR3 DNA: TGTGCCAGTAGTCCAGGGACAGGGACCTACGAGCAGTACTTC
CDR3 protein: CASSPGTGTYEQYF

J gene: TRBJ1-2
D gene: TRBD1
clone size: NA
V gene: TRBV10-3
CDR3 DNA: TGTGCCACAGGGACGGGACAGAGCTATGGCTACACCTTC
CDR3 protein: CATGTGQSYGYTF

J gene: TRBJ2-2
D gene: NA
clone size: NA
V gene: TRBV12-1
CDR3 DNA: TGTGCCAGCAGCTTGAGTCTAGCGGGAGTCGGGAACACCGGGGAGCTGTTTTTT
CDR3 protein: CASSLSLAGVGNTGELFF

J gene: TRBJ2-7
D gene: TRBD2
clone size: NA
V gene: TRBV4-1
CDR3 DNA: TGCGCCAGCAGCCAAGACGCTAGCGGGAGTCAGTCGCAGACCTCCGAGCAGTACTTC
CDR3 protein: CASSQDASGSQSQTSEQYF

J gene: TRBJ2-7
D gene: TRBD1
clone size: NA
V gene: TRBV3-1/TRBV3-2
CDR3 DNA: TGTGCCAGCAGCCCCGACGTTACCAGGGGGTACGAGCAGTACTTC
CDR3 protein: CASSPDVTRGYEQYF

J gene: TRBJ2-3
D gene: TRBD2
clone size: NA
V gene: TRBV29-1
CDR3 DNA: TGCAGCGTTGAATCATCGGCTAGCGGGCTCCCAGATACGCAGTATTTT
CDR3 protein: CSVESSASGLPDTQYF

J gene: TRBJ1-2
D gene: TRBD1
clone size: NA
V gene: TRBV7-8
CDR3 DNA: TGTGCCAGCAGCGAACAGGGGGATACCTATGGCTACACCTTC
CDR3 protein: CASSEQGDTYGYTF

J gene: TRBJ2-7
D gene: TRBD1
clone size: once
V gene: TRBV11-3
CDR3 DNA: TGTGCCAGCAGCTCACAGGGGACGTCGGAGCAGTACTTC
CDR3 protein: CASSSQGTSEQYF

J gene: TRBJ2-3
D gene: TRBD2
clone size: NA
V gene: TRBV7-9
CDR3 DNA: TGTGCCAGCAGCCTACGACTAGCGGGGCTCACAGATACGCAGTATTTT
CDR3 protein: CASSLRLAGLTDTQYF

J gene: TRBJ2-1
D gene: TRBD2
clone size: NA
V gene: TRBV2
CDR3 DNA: TGTGCCAGCAGTGAACAAGGACTAGCGGGAAACACACGGTTCTTC
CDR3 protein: CASSEQGLAGNTRFF

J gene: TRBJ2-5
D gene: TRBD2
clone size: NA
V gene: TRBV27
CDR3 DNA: TGTGCCCCCCAGCGGGGATTGGAGACCCAGTACTTC
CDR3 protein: CAPQRGLETQYF

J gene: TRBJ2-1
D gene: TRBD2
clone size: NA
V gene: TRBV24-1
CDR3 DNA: TGTGCCACCAGTGAGACTAGCGGGCCCAATGAGCAGTTCTTC
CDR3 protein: CATSETSGPNEQFF

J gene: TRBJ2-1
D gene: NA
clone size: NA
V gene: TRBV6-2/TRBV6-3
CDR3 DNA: TGTGCCAGCAGTTACGCGTACAATGAGCAGTTCTTC
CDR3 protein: CASSYAYNEQFF

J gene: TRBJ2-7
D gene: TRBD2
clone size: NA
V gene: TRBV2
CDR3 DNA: TGTGCCAGCAACATGTTAGCGGGTTCCTACGAGCAGTACTTC
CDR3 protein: CASNMLAGSYEQYF

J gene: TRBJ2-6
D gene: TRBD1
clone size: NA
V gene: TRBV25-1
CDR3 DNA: TGTGCCAGCAGCGCCAACAGGGGGCAAGTATCTGGGGCCAACGTCCTGACTTTC
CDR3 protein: CASSANRGQVSGANVLTF